There are a few counts of the clone carrying this TCR beta chain. Antigen unknown. Germline loops: CDR1 MNHEY, CDR2 SVGAGI. Between the trimmed V and J ends, which lost 2 bases and 0 bases, there was a span of 8 bases. This CDR3 spans 14 amino acids. The whole isolated RNA underwent reverse transcription, so sequencing captured expressed TCRB transcripts. Data came from immunoSEQ multiplex PCR; TCRdb stores just in-frame clones and leaves some out. The data show 390,000 or so clones, with 11% to 15% seen just once and roughly 0.036% held by the top ten. The authors sorted CD4+ naive, central memory, regulatory and stem cell-like memory cells via CD45RO/CCR7/CD25/CD127/CD95/CD27. The entry originates in a study of beta chain features in type 1 diabetes. General observations from the study: Equally in patients and controls, PCR might preferentially amplify shorter templates. It was not settled here whether HLA type affects TCRB rearrangement. For Type 1 diabetes patients, all four CD4+ subsets carried TCRB CDR3s that were moderately but significantly shorter.

The sample taken for sequencing was naive CD4+ T cells from blood. The sequence came from a young man in good health. J is TRBJ2-7 and V is TRBV6-5; no clear D. The CDR3 reads CASSYQRSSYEQYF. The DNA of the CDR3 is TGTGCCAGCAGTTACCAGCGTAGCTCCTACGAGCAGTACTTC.